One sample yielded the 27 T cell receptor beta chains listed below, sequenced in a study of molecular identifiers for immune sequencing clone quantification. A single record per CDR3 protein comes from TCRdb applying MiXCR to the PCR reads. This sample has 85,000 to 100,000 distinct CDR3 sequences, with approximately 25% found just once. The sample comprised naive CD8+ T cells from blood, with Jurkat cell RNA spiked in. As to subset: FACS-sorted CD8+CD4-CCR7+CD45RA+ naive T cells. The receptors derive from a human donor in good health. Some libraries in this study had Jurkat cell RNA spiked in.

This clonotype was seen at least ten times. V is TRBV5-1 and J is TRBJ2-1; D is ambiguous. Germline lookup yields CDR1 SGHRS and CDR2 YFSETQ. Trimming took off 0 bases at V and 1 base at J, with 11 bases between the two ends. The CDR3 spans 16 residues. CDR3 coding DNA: TGCGCCAGCAGCTTGGTCGACCCAGCTTCCTACAATGAGCAGTTCTTC. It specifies CASSLVDPASYNEQFF.

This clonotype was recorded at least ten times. CDR3 sequence (DNA): TGTGCCAGCAGCGGGGACAGGGCCGTCGCAGATACGCAGTATTTT. Protein sequence: CASSGDRAVADTQYF. This sequence joins TRBV5-6 and TRBJ2-3; TRBD1 aligns across 9 bases. J was trimmed by 4 bases and V by 4 bases; bases with no gene match: 7. CDR1 and CDR2 (germline): SGHDT, YYEEEE. The CDR3 has 15 amino acids.

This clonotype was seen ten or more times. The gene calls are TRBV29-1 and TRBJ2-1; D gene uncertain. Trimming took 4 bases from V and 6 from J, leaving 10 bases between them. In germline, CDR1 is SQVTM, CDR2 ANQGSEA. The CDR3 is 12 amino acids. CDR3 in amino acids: CSVVGLGNEQFF. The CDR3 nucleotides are TGCAGCGTTGTAGGGTTGGGCAATGAGCAGTTCTTC.

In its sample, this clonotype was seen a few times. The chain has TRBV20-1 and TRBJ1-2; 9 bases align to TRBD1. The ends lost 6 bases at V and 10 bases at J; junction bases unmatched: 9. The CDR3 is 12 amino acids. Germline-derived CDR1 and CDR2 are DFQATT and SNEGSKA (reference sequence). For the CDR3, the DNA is TGCAGTGCACGGGACAGGGATAGGTTCTACACCTTC. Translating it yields CSARDRDRFYTF.

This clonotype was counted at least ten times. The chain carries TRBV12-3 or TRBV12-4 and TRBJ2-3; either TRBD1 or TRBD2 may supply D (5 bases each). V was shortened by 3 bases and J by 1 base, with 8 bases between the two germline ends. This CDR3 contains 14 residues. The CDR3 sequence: CASSFLGGTDTQYF. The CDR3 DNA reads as TGTGCCAGCAGTTTCTTGGGGGGCACAGATACGCAGTATTTT.

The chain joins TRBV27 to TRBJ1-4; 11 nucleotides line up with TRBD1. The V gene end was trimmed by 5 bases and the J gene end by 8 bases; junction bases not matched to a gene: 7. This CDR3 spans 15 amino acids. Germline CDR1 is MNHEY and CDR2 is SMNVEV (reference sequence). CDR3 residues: CASSPWTGGQEKLFF. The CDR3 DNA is TGTGCCAGCAGTCCATGGACAGGGGGCCAGGAAAAACTGTTTTTT.

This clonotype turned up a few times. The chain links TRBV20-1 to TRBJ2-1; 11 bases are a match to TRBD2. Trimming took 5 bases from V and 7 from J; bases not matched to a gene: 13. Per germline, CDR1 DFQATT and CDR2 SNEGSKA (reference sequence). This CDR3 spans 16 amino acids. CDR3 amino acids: CSAPRFFVAGGNEQFF. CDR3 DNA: TGCAGTGCTCCCCGGTTTTTTGTAGCGGGAGGGAATGAGCAGTTCTTC.

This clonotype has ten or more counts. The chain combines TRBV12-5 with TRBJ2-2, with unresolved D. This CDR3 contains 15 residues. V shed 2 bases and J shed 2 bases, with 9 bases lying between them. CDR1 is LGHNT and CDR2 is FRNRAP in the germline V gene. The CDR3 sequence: CASGLPTGNTGELFF. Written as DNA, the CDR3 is TGTGCTAGTGGTTTGCCGACGGGTAACACCGGGGAGCTGTTTTTT.

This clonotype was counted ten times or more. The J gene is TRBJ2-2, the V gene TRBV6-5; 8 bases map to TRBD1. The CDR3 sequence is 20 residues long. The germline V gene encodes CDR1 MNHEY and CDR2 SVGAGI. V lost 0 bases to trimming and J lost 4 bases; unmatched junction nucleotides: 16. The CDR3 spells CASSYSKVGFRQGITGELFF. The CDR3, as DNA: TGTGCCAGCAGTTACTCGAAAGTGGGTTTTAGACAGGGGATCACCGGGGAGCTGTTTTTT.

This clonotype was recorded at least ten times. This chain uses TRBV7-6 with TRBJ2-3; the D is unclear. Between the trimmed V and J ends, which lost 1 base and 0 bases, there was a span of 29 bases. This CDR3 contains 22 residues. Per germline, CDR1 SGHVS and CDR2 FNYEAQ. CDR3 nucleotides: TGTGCCAGCAGCTTAGAGATGGGGATTTGGGCAGGTGTAAACTCTAGCACAGATACGCAGTATTTT. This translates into CASSLEMGIWAGVNSSTDTQYF.

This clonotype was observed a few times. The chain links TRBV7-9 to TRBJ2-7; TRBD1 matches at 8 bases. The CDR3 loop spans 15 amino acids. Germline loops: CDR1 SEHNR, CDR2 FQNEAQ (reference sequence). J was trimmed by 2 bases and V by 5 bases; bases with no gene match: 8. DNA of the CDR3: TGTGCCAGCAGCCCCGGACAGGGACAGACCTACGAGCAGTACTTC. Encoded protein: CASSPGQGQTYEQYF.

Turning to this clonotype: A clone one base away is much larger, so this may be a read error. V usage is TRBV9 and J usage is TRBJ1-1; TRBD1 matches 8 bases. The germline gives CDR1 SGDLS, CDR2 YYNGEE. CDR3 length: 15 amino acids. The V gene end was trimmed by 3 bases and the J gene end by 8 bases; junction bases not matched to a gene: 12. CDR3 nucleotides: TGTGCCAGCAGCGAAACTCAGCGGACAGGGATAGAAGCTTTCTTT. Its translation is CASSETQRTGIEAFF.

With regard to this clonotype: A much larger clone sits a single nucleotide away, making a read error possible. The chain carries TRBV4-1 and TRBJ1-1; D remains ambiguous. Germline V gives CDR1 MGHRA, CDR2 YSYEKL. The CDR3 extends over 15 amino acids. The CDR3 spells CASSQGARAVTEALF. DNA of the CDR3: TGCGCCAGCAGCCAAGGGGCGCGGGCGGTCACTGAAGCTCTCTTT.

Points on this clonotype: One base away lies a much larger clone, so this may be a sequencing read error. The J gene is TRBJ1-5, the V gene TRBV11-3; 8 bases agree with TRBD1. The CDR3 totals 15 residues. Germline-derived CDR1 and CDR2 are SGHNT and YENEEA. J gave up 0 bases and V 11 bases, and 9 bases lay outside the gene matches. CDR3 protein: CAGSPGQASNQPQHF. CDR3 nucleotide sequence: TGTGCCGGCTCCCCGGGACAGGCTAGCAATCAGCCCCAGCATTTT. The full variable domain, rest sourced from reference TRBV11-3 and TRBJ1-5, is EAGVVQSPRYKIIEKKQPVAFWCNPISGHNTLYWYLQNLGQGPELLIRYENEEAVDDSQLPKDRFSAERLKGVDSTLKIQPAELGDSAVYLCAGSPGQASNQPQHFGDGTRLSIL.

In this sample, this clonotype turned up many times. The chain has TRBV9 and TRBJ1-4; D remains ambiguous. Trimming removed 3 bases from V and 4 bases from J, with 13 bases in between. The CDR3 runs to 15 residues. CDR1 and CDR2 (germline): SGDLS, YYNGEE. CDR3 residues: CASSGGVLNNEKLFF. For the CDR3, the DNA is TGTGCCAGCAGCGGCGGTGTGCTGAATAATGAAAAACTGTTTTTT. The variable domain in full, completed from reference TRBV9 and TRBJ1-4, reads DSGVTQTPKHLITATGQRVTLRCSPRSGDLSVYWYQQSLDQGLQFLIQYYNGEERAKGNILERFSAQQFPDLHSELNLSSLELGDSALYFCASSGGVLNNEKLFFGSGTQLSVL.

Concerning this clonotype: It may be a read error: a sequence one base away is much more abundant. For the CDR3, the DNA is TGTGCCAGCAGCCGACCGCTAGCGGCACGTGAGCAGTTCTTC. Protein: CASSRPLAAREQFF. The chain employs TRBV7-9 and TRBJ2-1, with TRBD2 matching over 7 bases. In germline, CDR1 is SEHNR, CDR2 FQNEAQ (reference sequence). The CDR3 contains 14 residues. Trimming at V came to 5 bases and at J to 9 bases, leaving 10 bases not matched to a gene. The full variable domain, with the rest looked up from reference TRBV7-9 and TRBJ2-1, is DTGVSQNPRHKITKRGQNVTFRCDPISEHNRLYWYRQTLGQGPEFLTYFQNEAQLEKSRLLSDRFSAERPKGSFSTLEIQRTEQGDSAMYLCASSRPLAAREQFFGPGTRLTVL.

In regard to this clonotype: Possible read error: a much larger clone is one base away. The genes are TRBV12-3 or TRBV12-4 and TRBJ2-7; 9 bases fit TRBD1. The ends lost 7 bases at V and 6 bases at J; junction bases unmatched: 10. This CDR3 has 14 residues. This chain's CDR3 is CASTSRDRAGEQYF. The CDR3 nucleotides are TGTGCCAGCACCAGCCGGGACAGGGCTGGCGAGCAGTACTTC.

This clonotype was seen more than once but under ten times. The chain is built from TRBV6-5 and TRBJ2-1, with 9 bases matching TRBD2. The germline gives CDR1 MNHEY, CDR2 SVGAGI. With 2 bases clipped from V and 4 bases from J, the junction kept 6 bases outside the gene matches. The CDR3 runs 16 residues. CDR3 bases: TGTGCCAGCAGTTACGATGTAGCGGGAGTGTACAATGAGCAGTTCTTC. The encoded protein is CASSYDVAGVYNEQFF.

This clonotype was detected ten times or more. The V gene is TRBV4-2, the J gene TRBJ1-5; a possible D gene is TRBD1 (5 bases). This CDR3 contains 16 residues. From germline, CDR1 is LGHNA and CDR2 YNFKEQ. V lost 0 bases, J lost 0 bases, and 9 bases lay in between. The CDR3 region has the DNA TGTGCCAGCAGCCAAGAGGCAGGGATTAGCAATCAGCCCCAGCATTTT. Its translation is CASSQEAGISNQPQHF.

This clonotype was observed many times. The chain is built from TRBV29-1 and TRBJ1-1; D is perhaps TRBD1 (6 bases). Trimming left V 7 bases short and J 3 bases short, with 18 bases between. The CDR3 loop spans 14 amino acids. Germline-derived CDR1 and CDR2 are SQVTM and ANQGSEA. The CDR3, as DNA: TGCAGCGGGAACAGGGTCAGGATAGACACTGAAGCTTTCTTT. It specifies CSGNRVRIDTEAFF.

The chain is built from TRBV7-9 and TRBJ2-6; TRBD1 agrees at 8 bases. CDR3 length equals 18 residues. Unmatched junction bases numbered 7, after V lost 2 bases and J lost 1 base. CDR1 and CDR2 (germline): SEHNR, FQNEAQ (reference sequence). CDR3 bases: TGTGCCAGCAGCTTAACAGGGGGACTGTTGTCTGGGGCCAACGTCCTGACTTTC. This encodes CASSLTGGLLSGANVLTF.

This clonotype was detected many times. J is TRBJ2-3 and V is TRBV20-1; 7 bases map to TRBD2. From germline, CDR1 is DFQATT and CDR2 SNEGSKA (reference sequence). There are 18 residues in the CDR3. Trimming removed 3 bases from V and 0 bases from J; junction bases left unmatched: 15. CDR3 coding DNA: TGCAGTGCTAGGGTCGCCGCTGGCGCTAGCGGTAGCACAGATACGCAGTATTTT. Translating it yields CSARVAAGASGSTDTQYF.

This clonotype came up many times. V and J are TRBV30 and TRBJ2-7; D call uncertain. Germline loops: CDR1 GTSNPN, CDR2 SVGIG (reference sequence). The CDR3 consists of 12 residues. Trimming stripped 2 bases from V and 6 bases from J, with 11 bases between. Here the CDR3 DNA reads TGTGCCTGGAGTCCCGCCCTGAGCGAGCAGTACTTC. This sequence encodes CAWSPALSEQYF.

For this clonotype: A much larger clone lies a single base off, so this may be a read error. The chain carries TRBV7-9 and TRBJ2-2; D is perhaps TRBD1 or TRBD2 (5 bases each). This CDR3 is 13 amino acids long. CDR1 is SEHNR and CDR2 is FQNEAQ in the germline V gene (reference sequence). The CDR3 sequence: CASSLAGTEELFF. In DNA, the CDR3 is TGTGCCAGCAGCTTAGCAGGGACCGAGGAGCTGTTTTTT.

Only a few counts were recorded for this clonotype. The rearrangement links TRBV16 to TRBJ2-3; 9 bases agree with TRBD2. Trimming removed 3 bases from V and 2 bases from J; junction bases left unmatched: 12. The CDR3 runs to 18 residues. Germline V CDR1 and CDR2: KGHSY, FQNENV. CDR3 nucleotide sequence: TGTGCCAGCAGCCAGATTCTTTTGACTAGCGGAGACACAGATACGCAGTATTTT. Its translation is CASSQILLTSGDTDTQYF.

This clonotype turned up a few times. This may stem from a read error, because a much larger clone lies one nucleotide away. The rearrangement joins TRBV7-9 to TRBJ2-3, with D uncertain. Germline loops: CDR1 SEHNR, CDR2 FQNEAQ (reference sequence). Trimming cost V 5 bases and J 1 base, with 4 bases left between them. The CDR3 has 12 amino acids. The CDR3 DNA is TGTGCCAGCAGCAGGGGCACAGATACGCAGTATTTT. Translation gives CASSRGTDTQYF.

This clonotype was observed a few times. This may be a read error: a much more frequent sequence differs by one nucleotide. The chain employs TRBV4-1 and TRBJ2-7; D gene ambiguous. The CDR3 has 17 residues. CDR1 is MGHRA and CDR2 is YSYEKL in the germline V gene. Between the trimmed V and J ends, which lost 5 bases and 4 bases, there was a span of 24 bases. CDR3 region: CASSTHPALDVKYEQYF. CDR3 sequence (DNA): TGCGCCAGCAGCACCCACCCCGCCTTGGACGTCAAGTACGAGCAGTACTTC.